This T cell receptor beta chain was found in a study of blood T cell repertoires in COVID-19. Across the whole study: Specimens from acute and convalescent COVID-19 originated in the United States, Italy and Spain. T cells, B-cell-depleted T cells, or PBMCs supplied cDNA or gDNA.

J was trimmed by 4 bases and V by 4 bases; bases with no gene match: 3. Germline loops: CDR1 SGHRS, CDR2 YFSETQ. There are 15 residues in the CDR3. Profiled with immunoSEQ multiplex PCR; TCRdb holds only in-frame clones, not every one. The data show tens of thousands of clones, with 75% to 90% seen just once and around 16% held by the top ten. The sequencing input was peripheral blood. The receptor was isolated from a human donor in a cohort sampled during active COVID-19. The donor label of this sample is uncertain. This chain connects TRBV5-1 to TRBJ1-6; TRBD1 matches 9 bases. The CDR3: CASSDGTGYNSPLHF. The CDR3 DNA is TGCGCCAGCAGCGACGGGACAGGGTATAATTCACCCCTCCACTTT.